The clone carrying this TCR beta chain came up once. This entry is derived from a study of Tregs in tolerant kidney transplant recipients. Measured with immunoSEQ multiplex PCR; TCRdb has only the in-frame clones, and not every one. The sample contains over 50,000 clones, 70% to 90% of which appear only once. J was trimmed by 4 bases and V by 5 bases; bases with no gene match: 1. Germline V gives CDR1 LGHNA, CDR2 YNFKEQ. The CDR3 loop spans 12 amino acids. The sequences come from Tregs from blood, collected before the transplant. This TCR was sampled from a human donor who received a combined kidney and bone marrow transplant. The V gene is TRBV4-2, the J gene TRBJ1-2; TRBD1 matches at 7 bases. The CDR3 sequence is CASSWDSYGYTF. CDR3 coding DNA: TGTGCCAGCAGCTGGGACAGCTATGGCTACACCTTC.